The sequence of this T cell receptor (beta chain) was determined in a study of molecular identifiers for immune sequencing clone quantification. As for the study in general: Replicates partitioned RNA from 20,000 or 100,000 naive CD8 cells into five parts, sequencing four. Overall study findings and caveats: Effector cells had over 97% of their molecules in clones above 20 RNA copies, while naive cells had under 1%.

This clonotype was seen a handful of times. Its target is unknown. TCRdb recomputed calls from the PCR reads with MiXCR, one row per CDR3 protein. The sample carries 460,000 or so distinct CDR3 sequences, around 25% recorded once. The germline gives CDR1 DFQATT, CDR2 SNEGSKA (reference sequence). V was pared by 0 bases and J by 5 bases, with 25 bases of the junction left unmatched. The CDR3 sequence is 21 residues long. This sequence originates from a human donor in good health. Some libraries in this study had Jurkat cell RNA spiked in. This rearrangement joins TRBV20-1 to TRBJ1-1; 9 bases line up with TRBD1. The sequenced material came from naive CD8+ T cells from blood, with Jurkat cell RNA spiked in. The subset was: FACS-sorted CD8+CD4-CCR7+CD45RA+ naive T cells. The CDR3 DNA reads as TGCAGTGCTAGAGATCCAGGCCCGATGATCGGACAGGGGAACGGAGTGACTGAAGCTTTCTTT. Translation: CSARDPGPMIGQGNGVTEAFF.